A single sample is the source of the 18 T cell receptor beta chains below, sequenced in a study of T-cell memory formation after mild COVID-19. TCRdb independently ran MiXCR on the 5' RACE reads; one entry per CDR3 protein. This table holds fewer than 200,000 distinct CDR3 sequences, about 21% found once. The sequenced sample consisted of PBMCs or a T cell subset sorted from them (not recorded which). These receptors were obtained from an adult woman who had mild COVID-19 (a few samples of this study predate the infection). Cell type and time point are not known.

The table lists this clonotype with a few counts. The CDR3 bases are TGTGCCACCAGCAGACCGGGACTAGCGGGCACAGATACGCAGTATTTT. Protein sequence: CATSRPGLAGTDTQYF. This chain uses TRBV15 with TRBJ2-3, with TRBD2 identical over 11 bases. V gave up 2 bases and J gave up 1 base; unmatched junction bases: 2. CDR1 and CDR2 from the germline V gene are LNHNV and YYDKDF (reference sequence). There are 16 residues in the CDR3.

The CDR3 protein is CSVQSGQEAFF. The DNA of the CDR3 is TGCAGCGTCCAAAGTGGACAAGAAGCTTTCTTT. The chain is built from TRBV29-1 and TRBJ1-1; D possibly corresponds to TRBD1 (5 bases). The germline gives CDR1 SQVTM, CDR2 ANQGSEA. Trimming left V 6 bases short and J 8 bases short, with 13 bases between. The CDR3 runs 11 residues.

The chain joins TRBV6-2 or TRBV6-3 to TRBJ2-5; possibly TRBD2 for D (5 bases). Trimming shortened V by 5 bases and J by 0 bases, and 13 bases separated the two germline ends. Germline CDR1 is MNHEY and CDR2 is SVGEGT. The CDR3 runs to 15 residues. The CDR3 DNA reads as TGTGCCAGCAGTAGCCCCCGGACTTACCAAGAGACCCAGTACTTC. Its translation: CASSSPRTYQETQYF.

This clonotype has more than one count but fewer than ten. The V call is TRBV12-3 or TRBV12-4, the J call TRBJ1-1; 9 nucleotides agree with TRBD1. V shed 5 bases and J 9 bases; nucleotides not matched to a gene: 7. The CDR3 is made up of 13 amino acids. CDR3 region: CASSGGTGLKAFF. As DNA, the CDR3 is TGTGCCAGCAGTGGAGGGACAGGGTTGAAAGCTTTCTTT.

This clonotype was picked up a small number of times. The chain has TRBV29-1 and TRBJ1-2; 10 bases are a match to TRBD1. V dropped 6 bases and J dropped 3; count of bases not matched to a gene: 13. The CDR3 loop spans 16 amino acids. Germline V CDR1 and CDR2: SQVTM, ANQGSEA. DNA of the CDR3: TGCAGCGTGGGCCCGGGACAGGGGAAGGGAGACTATGGCTACACCTTC. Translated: CSVGPGQGKGDYGYTF.

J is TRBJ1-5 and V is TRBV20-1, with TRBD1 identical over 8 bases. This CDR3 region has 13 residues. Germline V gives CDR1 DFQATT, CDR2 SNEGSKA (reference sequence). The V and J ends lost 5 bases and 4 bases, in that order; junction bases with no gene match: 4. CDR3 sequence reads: CSAQGARNQPQHF. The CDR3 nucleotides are TGCAGTGCTCAGGGGGCGCGAAATCAGCCCCAGCATTTT.

The CDR3 DNA reads as TGTGCCACCAGTGACCACCCCTTAGCGGGGGAGAAAGCCTACGAGCAGTACTTC. Translated: CATSDHPLAGEKAYEQYF. This chain connects TRBV24-1 to TRBJ2-7; 9 bases are a match to TRBD2. After removal of 4 bases from V and 2 bases from J, the junction contained 14 bases not matched to a gene. The CDR3 sequence is 18 residues long. Germline values: CDR1 KGHDR, CDR2 SFDVKD.

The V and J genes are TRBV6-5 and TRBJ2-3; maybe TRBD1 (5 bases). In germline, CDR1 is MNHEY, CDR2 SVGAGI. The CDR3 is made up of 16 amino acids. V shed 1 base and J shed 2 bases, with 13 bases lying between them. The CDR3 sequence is CASSYYQTEYTDTQYF. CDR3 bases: TGTGCCAGCAGTTACTATCAGACAGAATACACAGATACGCAGTATTTT.

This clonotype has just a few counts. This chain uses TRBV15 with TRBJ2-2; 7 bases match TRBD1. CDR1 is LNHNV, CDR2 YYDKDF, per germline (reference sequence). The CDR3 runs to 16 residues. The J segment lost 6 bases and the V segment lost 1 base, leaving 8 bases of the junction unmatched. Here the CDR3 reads CATSRGLQGLAGELFF. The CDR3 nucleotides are TGTGCCACCAGCAGAGGCTTACAGGGGTTGGCCGGGGAGCTGTTTTTT.

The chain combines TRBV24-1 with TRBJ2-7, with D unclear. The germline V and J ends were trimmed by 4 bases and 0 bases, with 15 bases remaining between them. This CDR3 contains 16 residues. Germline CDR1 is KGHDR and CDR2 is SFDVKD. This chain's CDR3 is CATSDPSGVLSYEQYF. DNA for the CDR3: TGTGCCACCAGTGACCCAAGTGGTGTCCTCTCCTACGAGCAGTACTTC.

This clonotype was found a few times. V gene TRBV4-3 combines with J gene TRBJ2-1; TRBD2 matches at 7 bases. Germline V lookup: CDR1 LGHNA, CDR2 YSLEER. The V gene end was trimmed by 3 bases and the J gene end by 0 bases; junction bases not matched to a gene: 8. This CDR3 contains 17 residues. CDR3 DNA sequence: TGCGCCAGCAGCCAGGAGTCAGCGGGGAACTCCTACAATGAGCAGTTCTTC. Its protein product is CASSQESAGNSYNEQFF.

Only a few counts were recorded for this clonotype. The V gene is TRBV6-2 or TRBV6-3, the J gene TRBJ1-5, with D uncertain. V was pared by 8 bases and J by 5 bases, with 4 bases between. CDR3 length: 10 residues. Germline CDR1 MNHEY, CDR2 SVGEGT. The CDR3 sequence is CASGDQPQHF. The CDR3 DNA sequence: TGTGCCAGCGGTGATCAGCCCCAGCATTTT.

The CDR3 here is CAISEWTDTSNTGELFF. The CDR3 DNA reads as TGTGCCATCAGTGAGTGGACGGACACCTCGAACACCGGGGAGCTGTTTTTT. V is TRBV10-3 and J is TRBJ2-2, with a weak D call TRBD1 (5 bases). V was clipped by 1 base and J by 0 bases, with 12 bases between them. This CDR3 is 17 amino acids long. The germline V gene has CDR1 ENHRY and CDR2 SYGVKD.

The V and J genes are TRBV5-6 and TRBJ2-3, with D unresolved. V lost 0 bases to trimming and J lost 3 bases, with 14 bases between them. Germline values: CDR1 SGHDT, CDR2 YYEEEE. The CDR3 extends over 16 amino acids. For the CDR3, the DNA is TGTGCCAGCAGCTTGGGATACGGACCGAGGACAGATACGCAGTATTTT. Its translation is CASSLGYGPRTDTQYF.

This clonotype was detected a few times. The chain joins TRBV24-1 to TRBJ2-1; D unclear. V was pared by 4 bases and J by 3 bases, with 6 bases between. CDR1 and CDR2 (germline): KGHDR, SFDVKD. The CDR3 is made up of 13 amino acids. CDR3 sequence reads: CATSELGYNEQFF. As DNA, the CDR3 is TGTGCCACCAGTGAATTAGGCTACAATGAGCAGTTCTTC.

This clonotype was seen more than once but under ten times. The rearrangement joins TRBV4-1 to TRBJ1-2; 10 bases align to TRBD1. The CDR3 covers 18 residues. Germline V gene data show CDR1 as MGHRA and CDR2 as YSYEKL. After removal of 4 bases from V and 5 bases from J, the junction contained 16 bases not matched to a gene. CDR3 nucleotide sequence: TGCGCCAGCAGCCTACAAACCGGGACAGGGGCTCCCATTTATGGCTACACCTTC. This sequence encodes CASSLQTGTGAPIYGYTF.

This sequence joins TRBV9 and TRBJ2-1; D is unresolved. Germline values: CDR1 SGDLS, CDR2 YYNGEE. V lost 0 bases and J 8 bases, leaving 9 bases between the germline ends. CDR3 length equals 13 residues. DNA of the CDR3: TGTGCCAGCAGCGTAGGGGATTTGGATGAGCAGTTCTTC. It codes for CASSVGDLDEQFF.

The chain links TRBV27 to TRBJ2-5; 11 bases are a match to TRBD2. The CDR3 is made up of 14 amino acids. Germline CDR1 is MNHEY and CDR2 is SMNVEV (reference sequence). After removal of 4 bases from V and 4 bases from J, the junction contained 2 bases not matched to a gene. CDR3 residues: CASSSSGRRETQYF. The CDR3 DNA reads TGTGCCAGCAGTTCTAGCGGGAGGAGAGAGACCCAGTACTTC.